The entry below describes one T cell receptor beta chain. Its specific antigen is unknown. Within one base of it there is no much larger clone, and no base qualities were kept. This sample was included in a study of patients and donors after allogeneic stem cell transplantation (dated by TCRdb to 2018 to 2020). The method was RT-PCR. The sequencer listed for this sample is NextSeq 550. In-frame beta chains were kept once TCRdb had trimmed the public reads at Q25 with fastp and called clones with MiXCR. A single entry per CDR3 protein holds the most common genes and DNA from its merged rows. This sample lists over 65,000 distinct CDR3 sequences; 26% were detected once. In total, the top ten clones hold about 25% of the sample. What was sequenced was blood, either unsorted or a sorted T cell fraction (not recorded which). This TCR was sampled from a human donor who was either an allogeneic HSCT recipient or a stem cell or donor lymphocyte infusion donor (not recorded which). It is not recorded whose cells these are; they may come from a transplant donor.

The CDR3 protein sequence reads: CASSQEWAYEQYF. Here is the DNA: TGTGCCAGCAGCCAAGAATGGGCCTACGAGCAGTACTTC. The sequence links TRBV3-1 to TRBJ2-7; the D gene cannot be named for sure. The CDR3 has 13 amino acids, counting the end cysteine and phenylalanine. This entry keeps only the CDR3 DNA: 39 bases, framed from base 1. Trimming takes 0 bases from V and 2 bases from J, and the germline ends sit 5 bases apart. CDR1 and CDR2, looked up from the germline V gene (reference sequence), are LGHDT and YNNKEL.